Here is one T cell receptor (beta chain) with its context. With a much larger clone just one base away, this may be a read error. Sorted-subset replicate PCR reactions contained 200 ng DNA, corresponding to about 30,000 T cell genomes. Using immunoSEQ multiplex PCR, the repertoire was profiled, and TCRdb retains in-frame clones only, with some absent. Of approximately 2,000,000 clones in the sample, just under 95% were seen once. The data originate from a study of shared clonotypes between healthy human individuals. Per the germline V gene, CDR1 is SGDLS and CDR2 is YYNGEE. This CDR3 spans 12 amino acids. With 4 bases removed from V and 0 bases from J, the gap between germline ends came to 3 bases.

This clonotype was obtained from a man aged 18 to 30 in good health. Some clones in this sample may be carry-over from other donors' samples. The rearrangement uses TRBV9 and TRBJ2-3; D not certain. Source material: naive CD4+ T cells from PBMCs. This sample's subset: CD45RA+ positively selected. CDR3 residues: CASSFSTDTQYF. Here the CDR3 DNA reads TGTGCCAGCAGCTTTAGCACAGATACGCAGTATTTT.